This TCR beta chain was identified in a study of CD8 T cells in ankylosing spondylitis. Note on this clonotype: As yet, its antigen is unknown.

Scientists made TCR beta libraries using quantitative 5'-RACE with molecular barcodes. Each CDR3 protein is one row after TCRdb ran MiXCR on the 5' RACE reads. In the table there are 25,000 to 35,000 distinct CDR3 sequences, roughly 33% of which are singletons. Study-wide results and caveats: Ankylosing spondylitis blood appeared to carry a characteristic TCR beta motif of 7 or 8 highly homologous variants. Relatively scarce in peripheral blood, disease-linked clones were CD8+. The authors reported significant enrichment of disease-linked clones in matched ankylosing spondylitis synovial fluid.

This TCR was recovered from a male donor with ankylosing spondylitis. Material for sequencing was synovial fluid, either unsorted or a sorted T cell fraction (not recorded which).

DNA of the CDR3: TGTGCCAGCGGTGGGGACAGAACTGGAAACACCATATATTTT. Translation gives CASGGDRTGNTIYF. V and J are TRBV12-3 or TRBV12-4 and TRBJ1-3, with 7 positions matching TRBD1. CDR3 length: 14 residues. Trimming took 8 bases from V and 2 from J; bases not matched to a gene: 6.